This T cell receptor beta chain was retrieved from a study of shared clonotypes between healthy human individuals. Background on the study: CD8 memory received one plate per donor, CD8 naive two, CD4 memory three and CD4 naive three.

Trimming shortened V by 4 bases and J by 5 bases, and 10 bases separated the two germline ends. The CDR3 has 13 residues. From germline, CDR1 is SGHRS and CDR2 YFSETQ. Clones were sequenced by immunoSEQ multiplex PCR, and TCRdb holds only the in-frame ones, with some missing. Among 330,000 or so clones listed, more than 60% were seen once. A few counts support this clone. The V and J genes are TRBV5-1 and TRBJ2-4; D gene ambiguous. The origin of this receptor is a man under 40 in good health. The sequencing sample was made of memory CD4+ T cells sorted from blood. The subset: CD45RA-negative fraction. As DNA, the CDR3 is TGCGCCAGCAGCCCGCAGGCGGAAAACATTCAGTACTTC. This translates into CASSPQAENIQYF.